Shown below are 14 T cell receptor beta chains from a single sample sequenced in a study of circulating and synovial CD4+ cells in juvenile arthritis. Data came from immunoSEQ multiplex PCR; TCRdb stores just in-frame clones and leaves some out. The sample shows about 14,000 clones, 65% to 85% of them seen only once. The specimen sequenced was CD4+ T cells from synovial fluid. The receptors here all came from a human patient with juvenile idiopathic arthritis. Some clones in this sample may be carry-over from other donors' samples.

The chain carries TRBV6-1 and TRBJ2-6; 7 nucleotides align to TRBD2. Losses at the gene ends were 3 bases for V and 1 base for J; bases not matched to a gene: 3. The CDR3 has 16 amino acids. Germline V lookup: CDR1 MNHNS, CDR2 SASEGT. The CDR3 DNA follows: TGTGCCAGCAGTGACCCCGGGGGGTCTGGGGCCAACGTCCTGACTTTC. Protein product: CASSDPGGSGANVLTF.

As for this clone: Compared with germline, one end of the junction differs, possibly owing to a read error. The V call is TRBV5-1, the J call TRBJ2-7, with 7 bases that match TRBD1. Looked up from germline, CDR1 is SGHRS and CDR2 is YFSETQ. This CDR3 is 15 amino acids long. As DNA, the CDR3 is TGCGCCAGCAGCTCGTTACAGGGGCTCGACTACGAGCCGTACTTC. Its protein product is CASSSLQGLDYEPYF. Full variable domain (missing parts from reference TRBV5-1 and TRBJ2-7): KAGVTQTPRYLIKTRGQQVTLSCSPISGHRSVSWYQQTPGQGLQFLFEYFSETQRNKGNFPGRFSGRQFSNSRSEMNVSTLELGDSALYLCASSSLQGLDYEPYFGPGTRLTVT.

The chain joins TRBV19 to TRBJ2-3; 11 positions match TRBD2. The CDR3 loop spans 19 amino acids. Germline V gene lookup returns CDR1 LNHDA and CDR2 SQIVND (reference sequence). Unmatched junction bases numbered 10, after V lost 1 base and J lost 1 base. The CDR3 loop is CASSIASGGSFLRTDTQYF. CDR3 nucleotide sequence: TGTGCCAGTAGTATAGCTAGCGGGGGGTCCTTTCTACGCACAGATACGCAGTATTTT.

CDR3 DNA sequence: TGTGCCAGCAGACGGGACAGTTGGAACACTGAAGCTTTCTTT. It translates to CASRRDSWNTEAFF. This rearrangement joins TRBV27 to TRBJ1-1; 7 nucleotides agree with TRBD1. CDR1 MNHEY and CDR2 SMNVEV come from the germline V gene (reference sequence). J was trimmed by 1 base and V by 6 bases; bases with no gene match: 5. CDR3 length equals 14 residues.

This clone was counted between two and nine times. This chain joins TRBV30 and TRBJ1-1; D may be TRBD1 (6 bases). Germline V lookup: CDR1 GTSNPN, CDR2 SVGIG (reference sequence). Deletions cut 7 bases from V and 1 base from J, with 7 bases between. This CDR3 has 11 amino acids. The CDR3 reads CAYRANTEAFF. The CDR3 DNA reads TGTGCCTACAGGGCGAACACTGAAGCTTTCTTT.

This clone has only one observation. This rearrangement joins TRBV2 to TRBJ2-7; 8 nucleotides line up with TRBD2. V lost 9 bases to trimming and J lost 2 bases; unmatched junction nucleotides: 6. Germline CDR1 and CDR2: SNHLY and FYNNEI. This CDR3 comprises 13 residues. The CDR3, as DNA: TGTGCCAGTACATCTAGCGGGCCCTACGAGCAGTACGTC. Translating it yields CASTSSGPYEQYV.

This clone was recorded a few times. The V gene is TRBV5-4, the J gene TRBJ2-1; 8 bases match TRBD2. Germline loops: CDR1 SGHNT, CDR2 YYREEE (reference sequence). This CDR3 is built from 15 residues. The ends lost 1 base at V and 6 bases at J; junction bases unmatched: 6. This CDR3 reads CASSLLSGEPNEQFF. The CDR3, as DNA: TGTGCCAGCAGCTTGCTTAGCGGGGAACCCAATGAGCAGTTCTTC.

This chain uses TRBV6-5 with TRBJ1-2; a weak D match, TRBD1 (6 bases). CDR3 length: 14 residues. V dropped 8 bases and J dropped 2 bases, with 15 bases sitting between them. Looked up from germline, CDR1 is MNHEY and CDR2 is SVGAGI. The chain's CDR3 is CASASAQGNYGYTF. The CDR3 DNA follows: TGTGCCAGCGCCTCGGCCCAGGGGAACTATGGCTACACCTTC.

The J gene is TRBJ1-1, the V gene TRBV4-1; 10 nucleotides match TRBD1. V lost 3 bases and J lost 12; bases outside the gene matches: 10. Germline V gene lookup returns CDR1 MGHRA and CDR2 YSYEKL. The CDR3 extends over 14 amino acids. The CDR3 DNA is TGCGCCAGCAGCCACGCAGCCGGGACAGGGGAAACTTTCTTT. Protein sequence: CASSHAAGTGETFF.

The chain combines TRBV27 with TRBJ1-5; 7 bases agree with TRBD1. The germline gives CDR1 MNHEY, CDR2 SMNVEV (reference sequence). This CDR3 is built from 14 residues. J was trimmed by 2 bases and V by 5 bases; bases with no gene match: 3. The CDR3 sequence is CASSLQGGNQPQHF. The CDR3 DNA reads TGTGCCAGCAGTCTTCAGGGGGGCAATCAGCCCCAGCATTTT.

This chain links TRBV7-2 with TRBJ1-2, with D possibly matching TRBD1 (5 bases). The CDR3 runs to 14 residues. Trimming left V 5 bases short and J 5 bases short, with 15 bases between. Germline V gives CDR1 SGHTA, CDR2 FQGNSA. The CDR3 protein is CASSRSQGEYGYTF. In DNA, the CDR3 is TGTGCCAGCAGCCGCTCGCAGGGTGAATATGGCTACACCTTC. Full variable domain (missing parts from reference TRBV7-2 and TRBJ1-2): GAGVSQSPSNKVTEKGKDVELRCDPISGHTALYWYRQSLGQGLEFLIYFQGNSAPDKSGLPSDRFSAERTGGSVSTLTIQRTQQEDSAVYLCASSRSQGEYGYTFGSGTRLTVV.

Here the CDR3 reads CASSDGLAGGQETQYF. The DNA for the CDR3 is TGTGCCAGCAGCGACGGACTAGCGGGGGGCCAAGAGACCCAGTACTTC. The chain carries TRBV5-8 and TRBJ2-5; 14 nucleotides match TRBD2. The CDR3 has 16 amino acids. V gave up 4 bases and J gave up 1 base; unmatched junction bases: 3. Germline lookup yields CDR1 SGHTS and CDR2 YDEGEE.

This clone has only one observation. The chain joins TRBV2 to TRBJ2-7, with TRBD2 identical over 12 bases. Trimming took 5 bases from V and 6 from J; bases not matched to a gene: 5. This CDR3 has 14 residues. Germline lookup yields CDR1 SNHLY and CDR2 FYNNEI. The CDR3 region is CASSPLAGGTEQYF. The CDR3 nucleotides are TGTGCCAGCAGTCCACTAGCGGGGGGAACCGAGCAGTACTTC.

The V call is TRBV6-1, the J call TRBJ2-7, with D possibly matching TRBD1 (5 bases). Germline V CDR1 and CDR2: MNHNS, SASEGT. The CDR3 extends over 16 amino acids. V was cut by 0 bases and J by 0 bases, with 12 bases left in between. The CDR3 DNA follows: TGTGCCAGCAGTGAAGCGCAAGGGGTGGGCTCCTACGAGCAGTACTTC. Translation: CASSEAQGVGSYEQYF.